The clone carrying this T cell receptor (beta chain) was counted a few times. The antigen is not known. These data belong to a study of regulatory T cells in long-lasting Graves disease. Study observations and caveats: Persistent patients shared more public clonotypes (around 2,500) than newly diagnosed patients (about 1,000).

Time point noted: persistent/refractory GD, antithyroid drugs over 5 years with positive TRAb. From RNA extracted from PBMCs, the TCR library was made. Graves' disease diagnoses used American Thyroid Association guidelines. Arm-PCR of CDR3 regions with iRepertoire HTBI primers generated TCR beta libraries. In the study's own analysis: Gene usage covered over 55 TRBV and some 13 TRBJ segments. TCRdb used MiXCR to reprocess the multiplex PCR reads, holding one entry per CDR3 protein. TCRdb's processing, not the authors' own work, is the source of the V and J calls. This table holds 650,000 to 700,000 distinct CDR3 sequences, approximately 29% found once. The clonotype comes from a female donor with Graves disease. The sequencing here drew on peripheral blood mononuclear cells (PBMCs), taken when the disease was refractory, from a patient treated with antithyroid drugs.

Here the CDR3 reads CASTGRQGGRGEQYF. The CDR3, as DNA: TGTGCCAGCACCGGGAGACAGGGAGGAAGGGGCGAGCAGTACTTC. This chain joins TRBV6-1 and TRBJ2-7; a possible D gene is TRBD1 (7 bases). V was cut by 7 bases and J by 6 bases, with 22 bases left in between. The CDR3 length is 15 residues. The germline V gene has CDR1 MNHNS and CDR2 SASEGT.